Sequencing of this T cell receptor (beta chain) was carried out in a study of CD8 T cells in ankylosing spondylitis. This clonotype was seen repeatedly, ten times or more. The antigen remains unidentified. Study-wide results and caveats: Ankylosing spondylitis blood appeared to carry a characteristic TCR beta motif of roughly 8 highly homologous variants.

Each CDR3 protein is one row after TCRdb ran MiXCR on the 5' RACE reads. The sample holds 300,000 to 350,000 distinct CDR3 sequences, around 10% seen once. CDR1 and CDR2 from the germline V gene are SGHRS and YFSETQ. This CDR3 spans 13 amino acids. V was clipped by 4 bases and J by 7 bases, with 14 bases between them. Material: blood, either unsorted or a sorted T cell fraction (not recorded which). The receptor was isolated from a female donor with ankylosing spondylitis or in good health (not recorded which). The chain uses TRBV5-1 and TRBJ1-2; the D gene is possibly TRBD1 (6 bases). CDR3 sequence: CASSAEQGTGYTF. The CDR3 DNA follows: TGCGCCAGCAGCGCAGAACAGGGTACTGGCTACACCTTC.